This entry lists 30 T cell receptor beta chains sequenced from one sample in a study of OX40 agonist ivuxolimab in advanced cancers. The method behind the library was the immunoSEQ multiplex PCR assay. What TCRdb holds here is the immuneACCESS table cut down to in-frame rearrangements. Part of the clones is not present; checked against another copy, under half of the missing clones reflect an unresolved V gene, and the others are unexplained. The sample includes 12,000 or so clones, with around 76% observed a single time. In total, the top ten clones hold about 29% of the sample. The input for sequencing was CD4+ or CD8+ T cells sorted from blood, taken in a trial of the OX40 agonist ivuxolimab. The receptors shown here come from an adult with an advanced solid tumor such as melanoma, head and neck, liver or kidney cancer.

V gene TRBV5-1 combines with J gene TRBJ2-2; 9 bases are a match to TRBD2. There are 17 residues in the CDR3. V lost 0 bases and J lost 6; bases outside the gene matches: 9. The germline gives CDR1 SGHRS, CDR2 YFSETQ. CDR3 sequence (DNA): TGCGCCAGCAGCTTGGCCTATAAGCGGGAGGTCCCCGGGGAGCTGTTTTTT. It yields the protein CASSLAYKREVPGELFF.

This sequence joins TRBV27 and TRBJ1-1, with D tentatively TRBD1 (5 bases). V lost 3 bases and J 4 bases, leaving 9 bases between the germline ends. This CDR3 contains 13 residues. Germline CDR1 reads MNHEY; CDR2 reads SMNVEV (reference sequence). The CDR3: CASSFGGPTEAFF. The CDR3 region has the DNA TGTGCCAGCAGTTTTGGGGGACCCACTGAAGCTTTCTTT.

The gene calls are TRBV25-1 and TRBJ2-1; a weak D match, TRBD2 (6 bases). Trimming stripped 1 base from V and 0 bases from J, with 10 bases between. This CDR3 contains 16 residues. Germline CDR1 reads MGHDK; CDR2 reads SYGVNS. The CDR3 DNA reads TGTGCCAGCAGTGAATTCGCGGGGAGCTCCTACAATGAGCAGTTCTTC. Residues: CASSEFAGSSYNEQFF.

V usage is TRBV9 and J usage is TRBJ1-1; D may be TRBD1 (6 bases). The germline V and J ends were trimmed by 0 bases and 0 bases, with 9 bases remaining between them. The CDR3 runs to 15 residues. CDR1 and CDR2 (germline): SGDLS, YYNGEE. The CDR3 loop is CASSVVRGVNTEAFF. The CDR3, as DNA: TGTGCCAGCAGCGTAGTTAGGGGGGTGAACACTGAAGCTTTCTTT.

CDR3 DNA: TGCGCCAGCAGCCAAGAGGGACTCGCCCGCACCGGGGAGCTGTTTTTT. Protein sequence: CASSQEGLARTGELFF. V gene TRBV4-1 combines with J gene TRBJ2-2; possibly TRBD2 for D (6 bases). With 0 bases removed from V and 4 bases from J, the gap between germline ends came to 12 bases. CDR1 is MGHRA, CDR2 YSYEKL, per germline. This CDR3 spans 16 amino acids.

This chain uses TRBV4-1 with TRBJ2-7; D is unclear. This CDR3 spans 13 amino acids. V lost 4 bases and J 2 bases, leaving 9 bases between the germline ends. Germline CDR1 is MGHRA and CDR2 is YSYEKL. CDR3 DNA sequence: TGCGCCAGCAGCCCAAATGAGGCCTACGAGCAGTACTTC. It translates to CASSPNEAYEQYF.

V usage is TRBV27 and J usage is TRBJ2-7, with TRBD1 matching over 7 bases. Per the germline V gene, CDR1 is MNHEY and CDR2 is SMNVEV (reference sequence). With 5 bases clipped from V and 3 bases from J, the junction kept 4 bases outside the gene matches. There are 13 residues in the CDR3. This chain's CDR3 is CASSPTGRYEQYF. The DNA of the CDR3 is TGTGCCAGCAGTCCGACAGGGCGCTACGAGCAGTACTTC.

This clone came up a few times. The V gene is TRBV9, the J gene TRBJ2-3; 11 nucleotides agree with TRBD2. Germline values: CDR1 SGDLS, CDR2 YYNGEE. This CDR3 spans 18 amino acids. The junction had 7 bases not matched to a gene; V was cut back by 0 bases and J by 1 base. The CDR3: CASSVGSGREVGTDTQYF. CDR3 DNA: TGTGCCAGCAGCGTAGGTAGCGGGAGGGAGGTGGGCACAGATACGCAGTATTTT.

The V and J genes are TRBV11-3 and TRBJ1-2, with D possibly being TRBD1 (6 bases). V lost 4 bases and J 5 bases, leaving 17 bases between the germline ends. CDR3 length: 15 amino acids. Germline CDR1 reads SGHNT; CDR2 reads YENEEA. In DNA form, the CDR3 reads TGTGCCAGCAGCTCATCCGGGACAAGAAGATATGGCTACACCTTC. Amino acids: CASSSSGTRRYGYTF.

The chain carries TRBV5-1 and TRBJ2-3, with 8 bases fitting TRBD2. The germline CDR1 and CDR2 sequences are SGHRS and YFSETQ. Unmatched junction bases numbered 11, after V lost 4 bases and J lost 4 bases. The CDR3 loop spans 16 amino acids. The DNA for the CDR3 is TGCGCCAGCAGCCAAGACGGAGCGGGAGATCCAGATACGCAGTATTTT. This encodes CASSQDGAGDPDTQYF.

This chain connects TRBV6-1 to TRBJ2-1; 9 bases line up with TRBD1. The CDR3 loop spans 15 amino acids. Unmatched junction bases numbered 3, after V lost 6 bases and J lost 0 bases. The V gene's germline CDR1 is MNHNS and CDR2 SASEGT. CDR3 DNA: TGTGCCAGCAGAGAGGGACAGGGCTCCTACAATGAGCAGTTCTTC. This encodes CASREGQGSYNEQFF.

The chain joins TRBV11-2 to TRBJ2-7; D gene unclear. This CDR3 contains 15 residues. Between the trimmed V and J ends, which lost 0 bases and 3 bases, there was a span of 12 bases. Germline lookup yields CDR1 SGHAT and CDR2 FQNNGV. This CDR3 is CASSLEGRWSYEQYV. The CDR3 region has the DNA TGTGCCAGCAGCTTAGAAGGACGGTGGAGCTACGAGCAGTACGTC.

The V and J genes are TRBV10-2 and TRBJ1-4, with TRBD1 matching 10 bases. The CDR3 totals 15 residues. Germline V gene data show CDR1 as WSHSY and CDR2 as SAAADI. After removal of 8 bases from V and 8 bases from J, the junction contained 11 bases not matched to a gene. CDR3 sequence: CASRPPGTGDEKLFF. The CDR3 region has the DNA TGCGCCAGCCGACCCCCCGGGACAGGGGACGAAAAACTGTTTTTT.

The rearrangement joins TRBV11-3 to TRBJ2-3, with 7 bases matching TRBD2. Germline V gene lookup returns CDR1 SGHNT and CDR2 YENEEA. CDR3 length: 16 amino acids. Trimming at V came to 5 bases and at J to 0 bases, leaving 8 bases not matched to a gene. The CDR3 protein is CASSRRGGPSTDTQYF. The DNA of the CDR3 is TGTGCCAGCAGCCGTCGGGGAGGGCCCAGCACAGATACGCAGTATTTT. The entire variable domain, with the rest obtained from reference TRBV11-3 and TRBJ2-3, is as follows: EAGVVQSPRYKIIEKKQPVAFWCNPISGHNTLYWYLQNLGQGPELLIRYENEEAVDDSQLPKDRFSAERLKGVDSTLKIQPAELGDSAVYLCASSRRGGPSTDTQYFGPGTRLTVL.

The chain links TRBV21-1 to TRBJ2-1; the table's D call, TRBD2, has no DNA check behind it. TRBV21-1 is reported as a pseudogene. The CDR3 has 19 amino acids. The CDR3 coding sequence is TGTGCCAGCAGCAAAGCCCAGCGGGAGAGGAAGAGCCGCTACAATGAGCAGTTCTTC. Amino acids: CASSKAQRERKSRYNEQFF.

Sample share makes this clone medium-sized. CDR3 loop: CASSLASGRPPTYEQYF. The DNA for the CDR3 is TGTGCCAGCAGCTTAGCTAGCGGGAGGCCACCTACTTACGAGCAGTACTTC. The V and J genes are TRBV11-1 and TRBJ2-7; 10 bases agree with TRBD2. The germline CDR1 and CDR2 sequences are SGHAT and FQDESV (reference sequence). After removal of 0 bases from V and 4 bases from J, the junction contained 9 bases not matched to a gene. This CDR3 comprises 17 residues.

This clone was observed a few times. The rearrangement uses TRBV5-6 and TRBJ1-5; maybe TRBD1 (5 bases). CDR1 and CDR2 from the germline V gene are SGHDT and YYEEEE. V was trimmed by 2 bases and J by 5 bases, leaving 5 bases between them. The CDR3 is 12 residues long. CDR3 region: CASSLQDQPQHF. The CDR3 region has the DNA TGTGCCAGCAGCTTACAGGATCAGCCCCAGCATTTT.

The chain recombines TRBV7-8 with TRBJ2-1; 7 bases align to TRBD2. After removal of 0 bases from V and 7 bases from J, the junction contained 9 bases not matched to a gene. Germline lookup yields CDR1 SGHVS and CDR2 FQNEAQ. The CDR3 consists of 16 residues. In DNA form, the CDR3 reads TGTGCCAGCAGCTTAGCGCGAGGGAGGGCCAGTAATGAGCAGTTCTTC. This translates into CASSLARGRASNEQFF.

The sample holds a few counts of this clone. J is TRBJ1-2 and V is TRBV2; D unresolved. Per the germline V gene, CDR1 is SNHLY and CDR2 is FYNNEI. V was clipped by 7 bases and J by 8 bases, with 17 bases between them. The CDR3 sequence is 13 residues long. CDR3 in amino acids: CASIQGSREGYTF. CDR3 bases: TGTGCCAGCATTCAAGGGAGTCGCGAGGGCTACACCTTC.

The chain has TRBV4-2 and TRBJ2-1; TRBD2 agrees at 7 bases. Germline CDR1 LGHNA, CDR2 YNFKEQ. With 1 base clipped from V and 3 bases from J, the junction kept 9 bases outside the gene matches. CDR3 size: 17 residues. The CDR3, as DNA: TGTGCCAGCAGCCAAGTCAACGCTACTAGCGTCTACAATGAGCAGTTCTTC. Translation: CASSQVNATSVYNEQFF.

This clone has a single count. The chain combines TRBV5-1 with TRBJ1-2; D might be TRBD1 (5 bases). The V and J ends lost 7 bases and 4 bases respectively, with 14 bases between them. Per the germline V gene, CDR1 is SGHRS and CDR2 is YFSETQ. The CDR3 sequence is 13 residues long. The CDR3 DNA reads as TGCGCCAGCGAACCGGGACCTCGCTATGGCTACACCTTC. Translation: CASEPGPRYGYTF.

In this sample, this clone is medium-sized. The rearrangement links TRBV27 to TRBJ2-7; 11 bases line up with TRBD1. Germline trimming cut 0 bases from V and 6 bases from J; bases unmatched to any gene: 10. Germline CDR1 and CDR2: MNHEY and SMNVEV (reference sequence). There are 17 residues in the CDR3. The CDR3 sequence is CASSLSFWTGGQGEQYF. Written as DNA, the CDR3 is TGTGCCAGCAGTTTATCTTTTTGGACAGGGGGCCAGGGCGAGCAGTACTTC.

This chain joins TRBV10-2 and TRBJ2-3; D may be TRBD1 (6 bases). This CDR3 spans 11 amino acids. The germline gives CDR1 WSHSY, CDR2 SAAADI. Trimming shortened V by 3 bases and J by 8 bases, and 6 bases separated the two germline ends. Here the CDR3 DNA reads TGCGCCAGCAGTGAAGGGGGTACGCAGTATTTT. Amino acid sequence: CASSEGGTQYF.

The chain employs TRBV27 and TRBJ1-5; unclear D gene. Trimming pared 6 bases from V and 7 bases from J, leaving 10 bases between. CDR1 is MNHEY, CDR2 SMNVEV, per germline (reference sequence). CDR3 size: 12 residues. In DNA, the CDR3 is TGTGCCAGCAGCTCCCGGTCCCAGCCCCAGCATTTT. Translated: CASSSRSQPQHF.

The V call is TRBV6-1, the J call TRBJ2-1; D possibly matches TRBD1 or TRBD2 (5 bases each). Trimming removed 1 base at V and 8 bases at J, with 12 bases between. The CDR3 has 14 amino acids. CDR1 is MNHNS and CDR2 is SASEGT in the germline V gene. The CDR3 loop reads CASSEVGDGDEQFF. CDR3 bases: TGTGCCAGCAGTGAAGTGGGGGACGGCGATGAGCAGTTCTTC.

The CDR3 DNA sequence: TGTGCCAGCAGCAGAGGGACAGGGATCGTAGAGCCCCAGCATTTT. Its protein product is CASSRGTGIVEPQHF. The chain carries TRBV5-5 and TRBJ1-5; TRBD1 agrees at 9 bases. Unmatched junction bases numbered 10, after V lost 4 bases and J lost 8 bases. Germline V gives CDR1 SGHKS, CDR2 YYEKEE (reference sequence). This CDR3 has 15 amino acids. The entire variable domain, with the rest obtained from reference TRBV5-5 and TRBJ1-5, is as follows: DAGVTQSPTHLIKTRGQQVTLRCSPISGHKSVSWYQQVLGQGPQFIFQYYEKEERGRGNFPDRFSARQFPNYSSELNVNALLLGDSALYLCASSRGTGIVEPQHFGDGTRLSIL.

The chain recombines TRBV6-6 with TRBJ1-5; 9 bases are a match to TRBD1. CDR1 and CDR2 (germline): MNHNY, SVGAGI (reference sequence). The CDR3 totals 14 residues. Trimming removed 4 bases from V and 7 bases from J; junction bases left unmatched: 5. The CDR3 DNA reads TGTGCCAGCAGTTCGGGACAGGGCTACCAGCCCCAGCATTTT. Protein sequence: CASSSGQGYQPQHF.

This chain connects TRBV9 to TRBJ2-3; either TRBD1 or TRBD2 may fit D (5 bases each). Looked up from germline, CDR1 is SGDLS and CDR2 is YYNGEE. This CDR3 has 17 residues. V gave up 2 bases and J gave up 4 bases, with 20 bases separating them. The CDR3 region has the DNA TGTGCCAGCAGCGTTTTAAGGGACCCGAGGAGTCCAGATACGCAGTATTTT. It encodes CASSVLRDPRSPDTQYF.

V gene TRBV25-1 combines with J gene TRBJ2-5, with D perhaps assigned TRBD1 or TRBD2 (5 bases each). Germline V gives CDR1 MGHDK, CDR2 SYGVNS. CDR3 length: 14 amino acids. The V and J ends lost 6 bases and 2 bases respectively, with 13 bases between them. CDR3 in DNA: TGTGCCAGCAGCGAGGGGTTGCTGCAAGAGACCCAGTACTTC. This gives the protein CASSEGLLQETQYF.

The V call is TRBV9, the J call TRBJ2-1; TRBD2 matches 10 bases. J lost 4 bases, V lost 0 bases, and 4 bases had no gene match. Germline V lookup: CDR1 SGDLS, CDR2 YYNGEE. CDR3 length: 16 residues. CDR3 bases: TGTGCCAGCAGCGTAGAGAGCGGGAGGGGTTACAATGAGCAGTTCTTC. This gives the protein CASSVESGRGYNEQFF.